Below are 17 T cell receptor beta chains sequenced from a single sample in a study of T cells in women clearing cervical HPV infection. Profiled with immunoSEQ multiplex PCR; TCRdb holds only in-frame clones, not every one. Here the sample table reports 20,000 to 25,000 clones. Sequencing was done on a sample of blood buffy coat. The receptors shown here come from a woman aged 18 to 75 with a cervical HPV16 infection that either progressed to CIN3+ or cleared (not recorded which).

CDR3 sequence reads: CASSSQRGGQYF. The DNA read from the CDR3 is TGTGCCAGTAGTAGCCAGAGGGGTGGT. The gene calls are TRBV19 and TRBJ2-4, with D perhaps TRBD1 or TRBD2 (5 bases each). The observed sequence ends 3 residues before the CDR3 terminus, with the missing tail filled in from the germline J gene. The CDR3 totals 12 residues. Germline CDR1 and CDR2: LNHDA and SQIVND (reference sequence).

A remark on this clone: Read sequence stops 3 residues before the CDR3 end, and the germline J gene provides the missing end. The chain has TRBV28 and TRBJ1-2; TRBD1 matches at 10 bases. The CDR3 is made up of 15 amino acids. Germline V gene data show CDR1 as MDHEN and CDR2 as SYDVKM. V was pared by 5 bases and J by 7 bases, with 10 bases of the junction left unmatched. The CDR3 here is CASSPLRQGAVGYTF. Partial CDR3 DNA: TGTGCCAGCAGTCCCCTCCGACAGGGGGCGGTTGGC.

As to this clone: Compared with germline, one end of the junction differs, possibly owing to a read error. The read ends 3 residues before the CDR3 terminus; that terminus is restored from the germline J gene. The chain has TRBV4-2 and TRBJ1-2; D gene unclear. CDR1 and CDR2 from the germline V gene are LGHNA and YNFKEQ. The CDR3 covers 12 residues. The CDR3 protein is CASSQDDYGYTF. The part of the CDR3 DNA that was read is TGCGCCAGCAGCCAAGACGACTATGGC.

A word on this clone: The read is 3 residues too short to cover the CDR3 end, so that end is filled in from the germline J gene. V and J are TRBV20-1 and TRBJ1-4; possibly TRBD1 for D (6 bases). In germline, CDR1 is DFQATT, CDR2 SNEGSKA (reference sequence). This CDR3 is built from 13 residues. The CDR3 DNA, read in part, is TGCAGTGCTACTGGGGGCAACGGGTTCGGA. The encoded protein is CSATGGNGFG. The entire CDR3 protein is CSATGGNGFGLFF.

Comment on this clone: The read ends 3 residues early relative to the CDR3; the germline J gene fills the gap. The chain combines TRBV2 with TRBJ2-7; possible D gene TRBD1, 5 bases. The CDR3 is 14 residues long. With 6 bases removed from V and 2 bases from J, the gap between germline ends came to 14 bases. The germline gives CDR1 SNHLY, CDR2 FYNNEI. The CDR3 DNA, read in part, is TGTGCCAGCAGCCAAACCAGGGAAGCCTACGAG. Protein sequence: CASSQTREAYE. The entire CDR3 reads CASSQTREAYEQYF.

A word on this clone: The CDR3 end is not reached by the read, which stops 3 residues before it; the germline J gene fills it in. This rearrangement joins TRBV20-1 to TRBJ2-3; 8 positions match TRBD2. CDR1 is DFQATT and CDR2 is SNEGSKA in the germline V gene (reference sequence). This CDR3 is built from 11 residues. Unmatched junction bases numbered 2, after V lost 4 bases and J lost 8 bases. The CDR3 sequence: CSAISGSTQYF. Partial CDR3 DNA: TGCAGTGCTATAAGCGGGAGTACG.

As for this clone: The read falls 3 residues short of the CDR3 end, and the missing part is taken from the germline J gene. The gene calls are TRBV19 and TRBJ1-2, with D uncertain. The germline V gene has CDR1 LNHDA and CDR2 SQIVND (reference sequence). CDR3 length: 14 amino acids. The CDR3 reads CASCRLSGRGDYTF. The part of the CDR3 DNA that was read is TGTGCCAGTTGTCGATTGAGCGGGAGAGGTGAC.

Comment on this clone: The CDR3 end falls 3 residues outside the read, so it is completed with the germline J gene. The J gene is TRBJ2-5, the V gene TRBV15; 13 bases agree with TRBD2. Germline CDR1 reads LNHNV; CDR2 reads YYDKDF (reference sequence). The CDR3 totals 18 residues. Losses at the gene ends were 1 base for V and 3 bases for J; bases not matched to a gene: 8. CDR3 DNA, as far as it was read: TGTGCCACCAGCAGAGCAAGAACCGGGACTAGCGGGAAAGAGACC. Translation: CATSRARTGTSGKET. The CDR3, in full, reads CATSRARTGTSGKETQYF.

Concerning this clone itself: Coverage ceases 3 residues before the CDR3 finishes, and the germline J gene fills in the end. The chain has TRBV18 and TRBJ1-2; perhaps TRBD1 as D (5 bases). V was shortened by 5 bases and J by 0 bases, with 7 bases between the two germline ends. Germline V CDR1 and CDR2: KGHSH, LQKENI. This CDR3 spans 13 amino acids. The covered CDR3 bases are TGTGCCAGCTCAGAGACAGCTAACTATGGC. This gives the protein CASSETANYG. The whole CDR3 sequence reads CASSETANYGYTF.

To note about this clone: The observed sequence ends 3 residues before the CDR3 terminus, with the missing tail filled in from the germline J gene. The chain couples TRBV28 to TRBJ1-1; D is possibly TRBD1 (5 bases). Trimming took 2 bases from V and 4 from J, leaving 17 bases between them. The germline gives CDR1 MDHEN, CDR2 SYDVKM. The length of the CDR3 is 16 residues. The DNA read from the CDR3 is TGTGCCAGCAGTTTAAGGCCAGGGTATTTAGGCACTGAA. This translates into CASSLRPGYLGTE. The CDR3 reads in full as CASSLRPGYLGTEAFF. Variable domain in full (rest from reference TRBV28 and TRBJ1-1): DVKVTQSSRYLVKRTGEKVFLECVQDMDHENMFWYRQDPGLGLRLIYFSYDVKMKEKGDIPEGYSVSREKKERFSLILESASTNQTSMYLCASSLRPGYLGTEAFFGQGTRLTVV.

Considering frequency, this clone is medium-sized (0.01 to 0.1%). The part of the CDR3 DNA that was read is TGCGCCAGCAGGAGCGCTCCTAGGGAGACC. This codes for CASRSAPRET. The whole CDR3 is CASRSAPRETQYF. The V gene is TRBV5-1, the J gene TRBJ2-5; D gene ambiguous. Coverage ceases 3 residues before the CDR3 finishes, and the germline J gene fills in the end. CDR1 SGHRS and CDR2 YFSETQ come from the germline V gene. V gave up 5 bases and J gave up 5 bases, with 13 bases separating them. The CDR3 covers 13 residues.

A word on this clone: Read coverage stops 3 residues before the CDR3 terminus; the germline J gene supplies the remainder. The gene calls are TRBV18 and TRBJ1-2; 7 nucleotides line up with TRBD1. CDR3 length equals 14 residues. CDR1 is KGHSH and CDR2 is LQKENI in the germline V gene. Here the CDR3 reads CASSLRDSTNDYTF. The DNA read from the CDR3 is TGTGCCAGCTCACTCCGGGACAGCACGAATGAC.

In regard to this clone: The sequence runs out 3 residues before the end of the CDR3; the remainder is reconstructed from the germline J gene. The J gene is TRBJ1-4, the V gene TRBV6-1; D possibly corresponds to TRBD1 (5 bases). The CDR3 has 16 residues. Germline CDR1 is MNHNS and CDR2 is SASEGT. CDR3 residues: CASSEETASAGSPLFF. Incomplete CDR3 DNA: TGTGCCAGCAGTGAAGAGACAGCGTCAGCGGGTTCACCA.

Of note for this clone: The CDR3 extends 3 residues past the end of the read, so its final part is completed from the germline J gene. V usage is TRBV7-9 and J usage is TRBJ1-4; 7 bases are a match to TRBD1. CDR3 length equals 15 residues. Germline CDR1 SEHNR, CDR2 FQNEAQ (reference sequence). V was pared by 4 bases and J by 8 bases, with 10 bases of the junction left unmatched. Incomplete CDR3 DNA: TGTGCCAGCAGCTCCGCTGGACAGGTCGGGGAAAAA. Translating gives CASSSAGQVGEK. The entire CDR3 protein is CASSSAGQVGEKLFF.

In the case of this clone: The CDR3 end is not reached by the read, which stops 3 residues before it; the germline J gene fills it in. The rearrangement joins TRBV20-1 to TRBJ2-1; 15 nucleotides line up with TRBD2. V shed 5 bases and J 4 bases; nucleotides not matched to a gene: 15. From germline, CDR1 is DFQATT and CDR2 SNEGSKA (reference sequence). This CDR3 spans 19 amino acids. The CDR3 sequence is CSALKGLAGGIGRYNEQFF. The CDR3 bases that were read are TGCAGTGCTCTTAAGGGACTAGCGGGGGGAATAGGACGATACAATGAG.

With respect to this clone: The observed sequence ends 3 residues before the CDR3 terminus, with the missing tail filled in from the germline J gene. The rearrangement joins TRBV20-1 to TRBJ2-1; 13 bases line up with TRBD2. J was trimmed by 3 bases and V by 4 bases; bases with no gene match: 18. CDR1 DFQATT and CDR2 SNEGSKA come from the germline V gene (reference sequence). CDR3 length: 20 amino acids. Partial CDR3 DNA: TGCAGTGCTATGGGGTCGGGTTGGACTAGCGGGAGTCCGATCTACAATGAG. Protein: CSAMGSGWTSGSPIYNE. The CDR3 reads in full as CSAMGSGWTSGSPIYNEQFF.

About this clone itself: The DNA ends 3 residues before the CDR3 does, and the rest of the CDR3 is filled in from the germline J gene. The chain couples TRBV7-9 to TRBJ1-2; 7 bases line up with TRBD1. This CDR3 contains 14 residues. Germline CDR1 SEHNR, CDR2 FQNEAQ (reference sequence). V lost 5 bases, J lost 0 bases, and 3 bases stayed unmatched. CDR3 residues: CASSLGQANYGYTF. The CDR3 DNA, read in part, is TGTGCCAGCAGCCTTGGACAGGCTAACTATGGC.